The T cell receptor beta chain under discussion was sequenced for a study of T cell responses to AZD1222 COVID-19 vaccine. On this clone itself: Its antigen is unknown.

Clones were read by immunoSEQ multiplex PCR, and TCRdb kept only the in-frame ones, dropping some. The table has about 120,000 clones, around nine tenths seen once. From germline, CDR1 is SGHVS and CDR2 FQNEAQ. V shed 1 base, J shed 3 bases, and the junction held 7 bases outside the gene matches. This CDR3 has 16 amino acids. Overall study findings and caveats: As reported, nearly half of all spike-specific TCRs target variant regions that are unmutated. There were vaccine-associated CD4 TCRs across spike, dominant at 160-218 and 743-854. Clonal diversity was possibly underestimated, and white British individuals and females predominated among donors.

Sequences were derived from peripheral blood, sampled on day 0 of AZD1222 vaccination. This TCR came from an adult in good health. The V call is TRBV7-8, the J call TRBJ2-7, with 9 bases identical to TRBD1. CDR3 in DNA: TGTGCCAGCAGCTTAGGGGGGACAGGGCAAGTCTACGAGCAGTACTTC. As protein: CASSLGGTGQVYEQYF.